The 10 T cell receptor beta chains given below trace back to one sample, sequenced in a study of tissue T cells after allogeneic stem cell transplantation. Time point described: mouse harvest day 14 after allogeneic transplant. The graft held 10^6 splenic CD5+ T cells and 10^7 T-cell-depleted bone marrow cells. The assay was immunoSEQ multiplex PCR, and TCRdb's table has in-frame clones only and misses some. The table lists around 6,000 clones, approximately 51% of them singletons. Sequencing was carried out using gut tissue. Every receptor here comes from a female BALB/c mouse given C57BL/6 T cells with graft-versus-host disease after an allogeneic hematopoietic cell transplant.

By sample share, this clone is medium-sized. Genes here carry mouse names. The CDR3 extends 1 residue past the end of the read, so its final part is completed from the germline J gene. The chain has TRBV4 and TRBJ2-1, with 12 bases matching TRBD2. CDR1 is LGHDT and CDR2 is YNNKQL in the germline V gene (reference sequence). V lost 4 bases, J lost 4 bases, and 2 bases stayed unmatched. The CDR3 runs 15 residues. The part of the CDR3 DNA that was read is TGTGCCAGCAGCTCGGACTGGGGGGGATATGCTGAGCAGTTC. Its translation is CASSSDWGGYAEQF. The complete CDR3 sequence is CASSSDWGGYAEQFF.

Of note for this clone: Gene names and germline match the mouse. The CDR3 is cut off 1 residue early in the read; its end comes from the germline J gene. The J gene is TRBJ2-5, the V gene TRBV1; no firm D call. The germline gives CDR1 NSQYPW, CDR2 LRSPGD (reference sequence). The CDR3 has 12 amino acids. Trimming pared 1 base from V and 6 bases from J, leaving 5 bases between. Incomplete CDR3 DNA: TGCACCTGCAGTGCAGGTCGGGACACCCAGTAC. It is translated as CTCSAGRDTQY. The whole CDR3 protein reads CTCSAGRDTQYF.

This clone has just a few counts. The germline and genes are mouse ones. The sequenced fragment ends 1 residue before the CDR3 boundary, so the rest is inferred from the germline J gene. The chain recombines TRBV16 with TRBJ2-5, with a possible D match to TRBD1 (6 bases). This CDR3 spans 13 amino acids. Trimming took off 5 bases at V and 4 bases at J, with 10 bases between the two ends. Germline lookup yields CDR1 SGHSA and CDR2 FRNQAP. CDR3 DNA (partial): TGTGCAAGCAGCCCCGGGACAAAAGACACCCAGTAC. Translating it yields CASSPGTKDTQY. The whole CDR3 reads CASSPGTKDTQYF.

This clone appeared a few times. Mouse germline and gene names are used. The DNA ends 1 residue before the CDR3 does, and the rest of the CDR3 is filled in from the germline J gene. The chain links TRBV15 to TRBJ1-2, with D possibly being TRBD1 (6 bases). Trimming stripped 6 bases from V and 0 bases from J, with 11 bases between. Per the germline V gene, CDR1 is SGHND and CDR2 is FRSKSL. This CDR3 is 14 amino acids long. The CDR3 here is CASRPGTTNSDYTF. The part of the CDR3 DNA that was read is TGTGCCAGCAGGCCCGGGACAACAAACTCCGACTACACC.

To note about this clone: The genes are named according to mouse. The read falls 1 residue short of the CDR3 end, and the missing part is taken from the germline J gene. The chain carries TRBV26 and TRBJ2-5, with 7 positions matching TRBD1. Losses at the gene ends were 5 bases for V and 4 bases for J; bases not matched to a gene: 0. CDR1 and CDR2 from the germline V gene are KGHPV and FQNQEV (reference sequence). The CDR3 spans 12 residues. The CDR3 DNA, read in part, is TGTGCCAGCAGTGGGACAGAAGACACCCAGTAC. It yields the protein CASSGTEDTQY. The entire CDR3 sequence reads CASSGTEDTQYF.

As concerns this clone: Gene names denote mouse genes. CDR3 protein: CASSQSQNTLYF. Incomplete CDR3 DNA: TGTGCCAGCTCCCAAAGTCAAAACACCTTGTAC. The rearrangement uses TRBV12-2 and TRBJ2-4; D gene unclear. Sequencing ends 1 residue short of the CDR3 end; the germline J gene provides the rest. The CDR3 contains 12 residues. Germline V gives CDR1 SGHLS, CDR2 HYDKME. Trimming left V 4 bases short and J 0 bases short, with 4 bases between.

By its share, this clone is medium-sized (0.01 to 0.1%). Germline and genes: mouse. The sequenced fragment ends 1 residue before the CDR3 boundary, so the rest is inferred from the germline J gene. The chain carries TRBV12-1 and TRBJ2-2, with TRBD2 matching over 8 bases. With V trimmed by 2 bases and J by 4 bases, 8 bases remained unmatched. The CDR3 runs 16 residues. Per the germline V gene, CDR1 is SGHSN and CDR2 is HYEKVE. Here the CDR3 reads CASSPTGGLRTGQLYF. The sequenced CDR3 bases are TGTGCCAGCTCTCCAACTGGGGGCCTCCGCACCGGGCAGCTCTAC.

In the case of this clone: The gene names given are mouse names. CDR3 protein: CASSHWGAGQLYF. The part of the CDR3 DNA that was read is TGTGCCAGCAGTCACTGGGGTGCCGGGCAGCTCTAC. This chain joins TRBV5 and TRBJ2-2, with 7 bases identical to TRBD2. The read comes to an end 1 residue before the CDR3 does, leaving the germline J gene to fill in the end. V shed 6 bases and J 6 bases; nucleotides not matched to a gene: 4. This CDR3 has 13 residues. The germline V gene encodes CDR1 LGHNA and CDR2 YNLKQL (reference sequence).

Concerning this clone: Here the gene names and germline are mouse. The read halts 1 residue ahead of the CDR3 end, with the missing end drawn from the germline J gene. The chain employs TRBV26 and TRBJ2-7; 7 bases align to TRBD1. The CDR3 is 12 residues long. The junction had 5 bases not matched to a gene; V was cut back by 5 bases and J by 7 bases. Germline CDR1 reads KGHPV; CDR2 reads FQNQEV (reference sequence). The CDR3 region is CASSKTGYEQYF. CDR3 bases read: TGTGCCAGCAGTAAGACAGGGTACGAACAGTAC.

Of note for this clone: Gene names follow the mouse nomenclature. The read terminates 1 residue before the CDR3 end, so the remaining end is supplied by the germline J gene. The genes are TRBV26 and TRBJ2-1; a weak D match, TRBD1 (6 bases). The V gene's germline CDR1 is KGHPV and CDR2 FQNQEV (reference sequence). V gave up 3 bases and J gave up 6 bases, with 9 bases separating them. The CDR3 length is 13 residues. The CDR3 here is CASSLSGVAEQFF. The CDR3 DNA, read in part, is TGTGCCAGCAGTCTCTCAGGGGTTGCTGAGCAGTTC.